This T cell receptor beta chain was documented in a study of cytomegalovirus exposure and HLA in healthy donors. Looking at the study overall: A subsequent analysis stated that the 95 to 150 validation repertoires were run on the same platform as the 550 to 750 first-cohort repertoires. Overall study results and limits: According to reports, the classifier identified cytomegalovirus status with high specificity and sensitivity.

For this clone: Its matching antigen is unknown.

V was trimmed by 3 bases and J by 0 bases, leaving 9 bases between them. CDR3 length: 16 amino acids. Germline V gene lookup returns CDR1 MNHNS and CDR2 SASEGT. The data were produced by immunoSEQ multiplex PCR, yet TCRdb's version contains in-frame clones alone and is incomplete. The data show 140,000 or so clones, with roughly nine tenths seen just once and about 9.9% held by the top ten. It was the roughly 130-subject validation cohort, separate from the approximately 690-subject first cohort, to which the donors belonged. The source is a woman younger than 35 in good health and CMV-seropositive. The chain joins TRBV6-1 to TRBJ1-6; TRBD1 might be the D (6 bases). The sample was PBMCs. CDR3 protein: CASSERTDSYNSPLHF. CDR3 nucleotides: TGTGCCAGCAGTGAGCGGACAGACTCCTATAATTCACCCCTCCACTTT.